This T cell receptor beta chain was retrieved from a study of spatial heterogeneity in lung cancer. Stated time point: blood at routine non-recurrence follow-up after resection. Via MiXCR, TCRdb re-called the 5' RACE reads, giving one row per CDR3 protein. The sample lists tens of thousands of distinct CDR3 sequences; 6% to 9.5% were seen once. This clonotype was seen a few times. The CDR3 sequence is 15 residues long. Looked up from germline, CDR1 is DFQATT and CDR2 is SNEGSKA (reference sequence). V lost 3 bases and J lost 4; bases outside the gene matches: 10. This sequence originates from a male donor with early-stage non-small cell lung cancer. The V and J genes are TRBV20-1 and TRBJ1-2; TRBD1 aligns across 8 bases. Sample: PBMCs, taken at follow-up. Here the CDR3 reads CSARDKDREIYGYTF. Here the CDR3 DNA reads TGCAGTGCTAGGGATAAGGACAGGGAGATCTATGGCTACACCTTC.